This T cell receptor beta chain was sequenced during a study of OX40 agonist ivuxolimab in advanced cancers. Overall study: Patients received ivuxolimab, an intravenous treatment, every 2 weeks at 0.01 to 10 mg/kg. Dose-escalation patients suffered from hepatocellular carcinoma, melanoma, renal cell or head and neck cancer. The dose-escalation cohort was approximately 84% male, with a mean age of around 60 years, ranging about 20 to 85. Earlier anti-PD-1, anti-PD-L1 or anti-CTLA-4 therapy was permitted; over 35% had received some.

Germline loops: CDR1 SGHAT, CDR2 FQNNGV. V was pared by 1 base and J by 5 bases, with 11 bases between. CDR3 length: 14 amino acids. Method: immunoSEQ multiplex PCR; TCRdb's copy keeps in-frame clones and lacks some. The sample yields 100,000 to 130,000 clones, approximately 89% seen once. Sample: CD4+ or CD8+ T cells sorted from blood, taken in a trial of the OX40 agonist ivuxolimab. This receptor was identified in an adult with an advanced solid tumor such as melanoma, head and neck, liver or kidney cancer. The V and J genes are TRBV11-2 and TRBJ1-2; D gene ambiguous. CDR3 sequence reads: CASSLGTLGYGYTF. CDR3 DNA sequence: TGTGCCAGCAGCTTAGGCACCTTGGGGTATGGCTACACCTTC.